The 15 T cell receptor beta chains given below trace back to one sample, sequenced in a study of cytomegalovirus exposure and HLA in healthy donors. The PCR was carried out with 60 Vbeta primers and 13 Jbeta primers. Sequencing was performed with immunoSEQ multiplex PCR; in TCRdb, only in-frame clones are kept and a portion is missing. Of some 210,000 clones in the sample, around 81% are singletons; the top ten hold 9.5% to 13%. Sequencing used PBMCs. The receptors were gathered from a woman between 45 and 60 years old in good health and CMV-seropositive.

This clone was seen repeatedly, ten times or more. CDR3 sequence reads: CASSYGGCGYEQYF. The CDR3 nucleotides read TGTGCCAGCAGTTACGGTGGGTGCGGCTACGAGCAGTACTTC. The V and J genes are TRBV6-5 and TRBJ2-7; D uncertain. Germline V gene data show CDR1 as MNHEY and CDR2 as SVGAGI. V lost 2 bases and J lost 3, with 11 bases in between. The CDR3 covers 14 residues.

The chain has TRBV5-1 and TRBJ1-3, with a weak D call TRBD1 (5 bases). The V gene's germline CDR1 is SGHRS and CDR2 YFSETQ. Deletions cut 1 base from V and 6 bases from J, with 20 bases between. The CDR3 loop spans 17 amino acids. CDR3 loop: CASSLSGRRGEKNTIYF. CDR3 nucleotides: TGCGCCAGCAGCTTGTCCGGGCGTCGGGGGGAAAAAAACACCATATATTTT.

The chain couples TRBV10-1 to TRBJ2-5, with 9 bases that match TRBD1. The CDR3 is 19 amino acids. The V segment lost 2 bases and the J segment 1 base; nucleotides outside the gene matches: 14. Germline values: CDR1 WNHNN, CDR2 SYGVQD (reference sequence). The CDR3 is CASSERVQGAPSSQETQYF. In DNA form, the CDR3 reads TGCGCCAGCAGTGAGAGGGTACAGGGGGCGCCGAGTAGCCAAGAGACCCAGTACTTC.

The chain joins TRBV28 to TRBJ1-4, with a tentative D call TRBD1 (5 bases). V shed 2 bases and J shed 8 bases, with 6 bases lying between them. CDR1 is MDHEN and CDR2 is SYDVKM in the germline V gene. The CDR3 has 12 residues. This CDR3 reads CASSLGGEKLFF. The CDR3 nucleotides read TGTGCCAGCAGTTTAGGGGGGGAAAAACTGTTTTTT.

This chain connects TRBV19 to TRBJ1-5; D is possibly TRBD1 (5 bases). The CDR3 covers 17 residues. Germline loops: CDR1 LNHDA, CDR2 SQIVND (reference sequence). The V end was cut by 5 bases, the J end by 5 bases, with 22 bases between. CDR3 DNA: TGTGCCAGTAGTCCTCTAAACCGGGCGGGGCTTGATCAGCCCCAGCATTTT. It yields the protein CASSPLNRAGLDQPQHF.

CDR3 loop: CASSVAGRASGNTIYF. In nucleotides, the CDR3 is TGTGCCAGCAGCGTAGCGGGCAGGGCGTCTGGAAACACCATATATTTT. The rearrangement links TRBV9 to TRBJ1-3; a weak D match, TRBD1 (5 bases). The CDR3 has 16 residues. In germline, CDR1 is SGDLS, CDR2 YYNGEE. V was clipped by 0 bases and J by 1 base, with 11 bases between them.

This chain links TRBV18 with TRBJ2-1; D is perhaps TRBD1 (6 bases). The V gene's germline CDR1 is KGHSH and CDR2 LQKENI. Trimming removed 4 bases from V and 9 bases from J, with 22 bases in between. This CDR3 comprises 16 residues. The CDR3 loop reads CASSLGPGDQESEQFF. DNA of the CDR3: TGTGCCAGCTCACTAGGCCCAGGGGATCAGGAGAGTGAGCAGTTCTTC.

The genes are TRBV6-6 and TRBJ1-5; tentative D call: TRBD1 (6 bases). The V and J ends lost 5 bases and 5 bases respectively, with 13 bases between them. The CDR3 has 14 amino acids. CDR1 MNHNY and CDR2 SVGAGI come from the germline V gene (reference sequence). The CDR3 coding sequence is TGTGCCAGCAGTAACAACAGGGCCGATCAGCCCCAGCATTTT. It encodes CASSNNRADQPQHF.

The CDR3 region has the DNA TGCGCCAGCAGCTTGAGCTGGTCAGCGTACGAGCAGTTCTTC. It codes for CASSLSWSAYEQFF. V gene TRBV5-1 combines with J gene TRBJ2-1; unclear D gene. Germline loops: CDR1 SGHRS, CDR2 YFSETQ. The CDR3 sequence is 14 residues long. Trimming removed 1 base at V and 10 bases at J, with 15 bases between.

This clone appeared once. The chain links TRBV7-8 to TRBJ1-3, with D unresolved. V was trimmed by 3 bases and J by 3 bases, leaving 9 bases between them. The CDR3 covers 14 residues. CDR1 is SGHVS and CDR2 is FQNEAQ in the germline V gene. The chain's CDR3 is CASSLAEVGNTIYF. The CDR3 coding sequence is TGTGCCAGCAGCTTGGCGGAAGTTGGAAACACCATATATTTT. The full variable domain, in which reference TRBV7-8 and TRBJ1-3 provide the parts outside the CDR3, is GAGVSQSPRYKVAKRGQDVALRCDPISGHVSLFWYQQALGQGPEFLTYFQNEAQLDKSGLPSDRFFAERPEGSVSTLKIQRTQQEDSAVYLCASSLAEVGNTIYFGEGSWLTVV.

V is TRBV5-4 and J is TRBJ2-5; tentatively, D is TRBD1 (5 bases). CDR3 length: 14 amino acids. V lost 1 base and J 1 base, leaving 8 bases between the germline ends. The germline CDR1 and CDR2 sequences are SGHNT and YYREEE (reference sequence). Written as DNA, the CDR3 is TGTGCCAGCAGCTTGACACAGGCCCAAGAGACCCAGTACTTC. Its translation: CASSLTQAQETQYF. The entire variable domain, with the rest obtained from reference TRBV5-4 and TRBJ2-5, is as follows: ETGVTQSPTHLIKTRGQQVTLRCSSQSGHNTVSWYQQALGQGPQFIFQYYREEENGRGNFPPRFSGLQFPNYSSELNVNALELDDSALYLCASSLTQAQETQYFGPGTRLLVL.

V and J are TRBV5-6 and TRBJ1-6; TRBD1 aligns across 7 bases. Looked up from germline, CDR1 is SGHDT and CDR2 is YYEEEE. Trimming at V came to 4 bases and at J to 5 bases, leaving 9 bases not matched to a gene. There are 16 residues in the CDR3. The CDR3 protein is CASSTDRARNNSPLHF. In nucleotides, the CDR3 is TGTGCCAGCAGCACCGACAGGGCTAGAAATAATTCACCCCTCCACTTT.

The chain joins TRBV7-2 to TRBJ2-7; 11 bases are shared with TRBD1. Unmatched junction bases numbered 3, after V lost 5 bases and J lost 3 bases. Germline V gene data show CDR1 as SGHTA and CDR2 as FQGNSA. This CDR3 comprises 14 residues. CDR3 loop: CASSLDRGLYEQYF. CDR3 nucleotides: TGTGCCAGCAGCCTGGACAGGGGGCTCTACGAGCAGTACTTC.

This clone was detected a few times. V usage is TRBV4-1 and J usage is TRBJ1-2, with 11 positions matching TRBD1. CDR1 and CDR2 from the germline V gene are MGHRA and YSYEKL. This CDR3 comprises 18 residues. Trimming took 6 bases from V and 7 from J; bases not matched to a gene: 19. In DNA form, the CDR3 reads TGCGCCAGCAGTCCCACCTCGACCACCGGGACAGGGGGAGGTGGCTACACCTTC. Translation gives CASSPTSTTGTGGGGYTF.

The V and J genes are TRBV6-1 and TRBJ1-4; D gene unclear. The germline V and J ends were trimmed by 4 bases and 0 bases, with 18 bases remaining between them. There are 18 residues in the CDR3. The germline V gene has CDR1 MNHNS and CDR2 SASEGT. DNA for the CDR3: TGTGCCAGCAGTGCCCGGCCGGGTCACACACCAACTAATGAAAAACTGTTTTTT. Protein: CASSARPGHTPTNEKLFF.